This T cell receptor (beta chain) was found in a study of blood T cell repertoires in COVID-19. About the research overall: Sites across the United States, Italy and Spain contributed samples from acute and convalescent COVID-19. In each case, the material was cDNA or gDNA derived from T cells, B-cell-depleted T cells, or PBMCs.

Original processing methods: For nucleated cells, counts were estimated from reference gene primer amplification. The protocol was immunoSEQ multiplex PCR, while the TCRdb copy is restricted to in-frame clones and leaves out a portion. For V, J and clone size, that table is used; D and trimming come from the DNA. The table includes 150,000 to 200,000 clones, 85% to 90% detected once. Germline CDR1 reads SGHAT; CDR2 reads FQNNGV. The CDR3 extends over 13 amino acids. With 7 bases removed from V and 2 bases from J, the gap between germline ends came to 12 bases. The receptor's source is a man aged 45-65 years with active or convalescent COVID-19. The J gene is TRBJ2-7, the V gene TRBV11-2; D not resolved. Sequenced input: peripheral blood. CDR3 DNA: TGTGCCAGCAACAAATGGGCAGCCTACGAGCAGTACTTC. Translating gives CASNKWAAYEQYF.